This T cell receptor (beta chain) appears in the sequencing data of a study of shared clonotypes between healthy human individuals. This clone was picked up many times. Donors, healthy HIV-negative adults, lacked recent acute infections or vaccinations. What was sequenced on ten immunoSEQ deep assay plates was unsorted PBMC DNA. Study processing details: ImmunoSEQ only sent back junction sequences with no quality scores, so filtering was done differently. Using immunoSEQ multiplex PCR, the repertoire was profiled, and TCRdb retains in-frame clones only, with some absent. V and J calls and clone size follow that table, whereas D and trimming were derived from the DNA. Of some 490,000 clones detected, over 70% appear once; the ten largest clones hold about 13%. This receptor was obtained from a woman aged 40 to 50 in good health. Some clones in this sample may be carry-over from other donors' samples. The source material was PBMCs.

The CDR3 reads CASSPRRQGGNEQFF. CDR3 in DNA: TGTGCCAGCAGCCCCCGGAGGCAGGGGGGGAATGAGCAGTTCTTC. The chain carries TRBV4-2 and TRBJ2-1, with D perhaps assigned TRBD1 or TRBD2 (7 bases each). CDR1 is LGHNA, CDR2 YNFKEQ, per germline. V dropped 4 bases and J dropped 7 bases, with 17 bases sitting between them. The CDR3 totals 15 residues.